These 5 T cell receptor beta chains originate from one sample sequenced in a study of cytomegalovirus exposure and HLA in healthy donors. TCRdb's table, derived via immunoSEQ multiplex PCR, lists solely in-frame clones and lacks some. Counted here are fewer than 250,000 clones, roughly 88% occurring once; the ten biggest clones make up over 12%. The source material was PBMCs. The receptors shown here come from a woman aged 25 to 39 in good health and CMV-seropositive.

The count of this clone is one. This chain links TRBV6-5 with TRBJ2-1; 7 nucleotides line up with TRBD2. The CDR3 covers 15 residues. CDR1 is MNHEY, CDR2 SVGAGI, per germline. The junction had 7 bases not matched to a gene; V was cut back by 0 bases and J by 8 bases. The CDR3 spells CASSYSGEGVDEQFF. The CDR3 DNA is TGTGCCAGCAGTTACTCGGGGGAGGGCGTCGATGAGCAGTTCTTC.

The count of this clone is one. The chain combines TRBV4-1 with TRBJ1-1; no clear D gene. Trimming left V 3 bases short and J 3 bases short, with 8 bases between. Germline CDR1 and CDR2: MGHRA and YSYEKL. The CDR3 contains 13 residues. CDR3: CASSQIPDTEAFF. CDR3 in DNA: TGCGCCAGCAGCCAGATACCCGACACTGAAGCTTTCTTT.

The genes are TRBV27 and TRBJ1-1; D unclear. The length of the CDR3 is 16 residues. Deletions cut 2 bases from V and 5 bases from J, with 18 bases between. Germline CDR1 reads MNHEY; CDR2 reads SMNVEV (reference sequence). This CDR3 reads CASSLGGRQGKTEAFF. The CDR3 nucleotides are TGTGCCAGCAGTTTAGGCGGAAGACAAGGGAAGACTGAAGCTTTCTTT.

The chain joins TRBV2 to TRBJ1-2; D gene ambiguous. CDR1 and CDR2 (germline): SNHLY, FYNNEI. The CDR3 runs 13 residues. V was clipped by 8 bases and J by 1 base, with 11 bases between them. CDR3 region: CASAGSGNYGYTF. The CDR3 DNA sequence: TGTGCCAGCGCGGGGAGTGGTAACTATGGCTACACCTTC.

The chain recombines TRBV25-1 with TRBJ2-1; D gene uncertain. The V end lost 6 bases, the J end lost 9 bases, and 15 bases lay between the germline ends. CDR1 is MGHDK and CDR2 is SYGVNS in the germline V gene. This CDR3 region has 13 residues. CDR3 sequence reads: CASSRSHRGEQFF. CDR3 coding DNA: TGTGCCAGCAGCCGCTCTCACAGAGGTGAGCAGTTCTTC.